The next 19 T cell receptor beta chains were all read from a single sample in a study of OX40 agonist ivuxolimab in advanced cancers. The method was immunoSEQ multiplex PCR; TCRdb's version includes in-frame clones alone and lacks a portion of them. Of 65,000 to 75,000 clones in the sample, more than 75% were seen once. The sequencing used CD4+ or CD8+ T cells sorted from blood, collected in a trial of the OX40 agonist ivuxolimab. The receptor source for this set is an adult with an advanced solid tumor such as melanoma, head and neck, liver or kidney cancer.

The CDR3 here is CASSPWGQGDTQYF. The DNA for the CDR3 is TGTGCCAGCAGCCCATGGGGTCAGGGAGATACGCAGTATTTT. The chain has TRBV5-4 and TRBJ2-3; D may be TRBD1 (5 bases). V was shortened by 4 bases and J by 5 bases, with 14 bases between the two germline ends. The CDR3 spans 14 residues. Germline V lookup: CDR1 SGHNT, CDR2 YYREEE (reference sequence). The entire variable domain, with the rest obtained from reference TRBV5-4 and TRBJ2-3, is as follows: ETGVTQSPTHLIKTRGQQVTLRCSSQSGHNTVSWYQQALGQGPQFIFQYYREEENGRGNFPPRFSGLQFPNYSSELNVNALELDDSALYLCASSPWGQGDTQYFGPGTRLTVL.

Only one count was recorded for this clone. This rearrangement joins TRBV18 to TRBJ2-5; D ambiguous. Germline lookup yields CDR1 KGHSH and CDR2 LQKENI. Trimming shortened V by 3 bases and J by 4 bases, and 15 bases separated the two germline ends. This CDR3 is built from 15 residues. The CDR3 protein is CASSPGPGQIETQYF. CDR3 sequence (DNA): TGTGCCAGCTCACCCGGGCCGGGCCAAATAGAGACCCAGTACTTC.

The CDR3 DNA sequence: TGTGCCACCAGCAGAGAAGGGGATTCGGGACAGCCCCAGCATTTT. It specifies CATSREGDSGQPQHF. This chain joins TRBV15 and TRBJ1-5, with D maybe TRBD1 (5 bases). Trimming pared 0 bases from V and 7 bases from J, leaving 13 bases between. Germline V gives CDR1 LNHNV, CDR2 YYDKDF (reference sequence). The CDR3 is 15 amino acids.

The chain employs TRBV9 and TRBJ2-3; 10 positions agree with TRBD2. Germline V gene sequence: CDR1 SGDLS, CDR2 YYNGEE. The CDR3 is 15 amino acids. V trimming: 0 bases; J trimming: 14 bases; junction bases outside the gene matches: 12. The CDR3 coding sequence is TGTGCCAGCAGCGTAGTTAGTAGCGGGAGGCCGACTCTGTATTTT. It specifies CASSVVSSGRPTLYF.

The count of this clone is one. The chain combines TRBV7-8 with TRBJ2-1, with 13 bases that match TRBD2. This CDR3 has 19 amino acids. Germline CDR1 SGHVS, CDR2 FQNEAQ. The V and J ends lost 0 bases and 7 bases, in that order; junction bases with no gene match: 12. This CDR3 reads CASSLAGLAGVGGRNEQFF. CDR3 DNA: TGTGCCAGCAGCTTAGCTGGACTAGCGGGAGTGGGGGGTAGAAATGAGCAGTTCTTC.

The J gene is TRBJ1-5, the V gene TRBV2; 8 nucleotides match TRBD1. The length of the CDR3 is 15 residues. Trimming at V came to 5 bases and at J to 2 bases, leaving 5 bases not matched to a gene. Germline values: CDR1 SNHLY, CDR2 FYNNEI. CDR3 DNA sequence: TGTGCCAGCAGTCCCGGACAGGGAGGCAATCAGCCCCAGCATTTT. Its protein product is CASSPGQGGNQPQHF.

The chain has TRBV5-1 and TRBJ2-6; 7 nucleotides line up with TRBD1. The germline V gene has CDR1 SGHRS and CDR2 YFSETQ. V shed 4 bases and J 1 base; nucleotides not matched to a gene: 14. This CDR3 spans 19 amino acids. The CDR3 bases are TGCGCCAGCAGCGCGTTACAGGGGACCGATGCTTCTGGGGCCAACGTCCTGACTTTC. Translation gives CASSALQGTDASGANVLTF.

The chain employs TRBV19 and TRBJ2-3, with TRBD1 matching 11 bases. Germline V gene data show CDR1 as LNHDA and CDR2 as SQIVND (reference sequence). The trim removed 6 bases at V and 4 bases at J, leaving 3 bases unmatched. The CDR3 spans 14 residues. Written as DNA, the CDR3 is TGTGCCAGTAGGGGACAGGGGGGCTCAGATACGCAGTATTTT. This encodes CASRGQGGSDTQYF.

In this sample, this clone turned up a few times. Other DNA sequences in the same sample also yield this CDR3. The chain uses TRBV19 and TRBJ1-5, with D hard to call. The CDR3 is made up of 12 amino acids. V gave up 3 bases and J gave up 2 bases, with 2 bases separating them. Germline V CDR1 and CDR2: LNHDA, SQIVND (reference sequence). The CDR3 here is CASSIGNQPQHF. DNA of the CDR3: TGTGCCAGTAGTATTGGCAATCAGCCCCAGCATTTT.

The J gene is TRBJ1-1, the V gene TRBV4-2; D remains ambiguous. Looked up from germline, CDR1 is LGHNA and CDR2 is YNFKEQ. The germline V and J ends were trimmed by 3 bases and 1 base, with 12 bases remaining between them. CDR3 length equals 15 residues. As DNA, the CDR3 is TGTGCCAGCAGCCAGAGGGTGGGAGGGAACACTGAAGCTTTCTTT. It is translated as CASSQRVGGNTEAFF.

The chain is built from TRBV28 and TRBJ2-7; possibly TRBD2 for D (6 bases). With 11 bases removed from V and 6 bases from J, the gap between germline ends came to 23 bases. Germline assignment: CDR1 MDHEN and CDR2 SYDVKM. The CDR3 is made up of 14 amino acids. CDR3 loop: CAGAGGPLPREQYF. CDR3 coding DNA: TGTGCCGGGGCCGGGGGTCCGCTACCGCGCGAGCAGTACTTC.

This chain joins TRBV18 and TRBJ2-5, with D maybe TRBD1 (6 bases). This CDR3 has 16 residues. Germline CDR1 reads KGHSH; CDR2 reads LQKENI. V was pared by 1 base and J by 3 bases, with 15 bases between. The CDR3, as DNA: TGTGCCAGCTCACCACTAAGTCTCGAGGGGGAAGAGACCCAGTACTTC. Residues: CASSPLSLEGEETQYF.

The chain links TRBV19 to TRBJ2-1; D gene ambiguous. This CDR3 spans 16 amino acids. Germline CDR1 LNHDA, CDR2 SQIVND (reference sequence). Trimming pared 2 bases from V and 4 bases from J, leaving 15 bases between. CDR3 coding DNA: TGTGCCAGTAGTATAAAGGTCGGCTATCAGTACAATGAGCAGTTCTTC. Protein product: CASSIKVGYQYNEQFF. Filled out from reference TRBV19 and TRBJ2-1, the complete variable domain reads DGGITQSPKYLFRKEGQNVTLSCEQNLNHDAMYWYRQDPGQGLRLIYYSQIVNDFQKGDIAEGYSVSREKKESFPLTVTSAQKNPTAFYLCASSIKVGYQYNEQFFGPGTRLTVL.

The chain uses TRBV27 and TRBJ2-3; TRBD1 or TRBD2 may be the D gene (6 bases each). The V end was cut by 7 bases, the J end by 1 base, with 21 bases between. CDR3 size: 17 residues. Germline V gene data show CDR1 as MNHEY and CDR2 as SMNVEV (reference sequence). The CDR3 sequence: CASTPRGAGRGTDTQYF. CDR3 coding DNA: TGTGCCAGCACACCAAGGGGGGCGGGAAGGGGCACAGATACGCAGTATTTT.

The V and J genes are TRBV7-3 and TRBJ2-1; possibly TRBD2 for D (5 bases). In germline, CDR1 is SGHTA, CDR2 FQGTGA. This CDR3 has 15 amino acids. The V gene lost 2 bases and the J gene lost 6 bases, with 14 bases spanning the gap. The chain's CDR3 is CASSLVAGGSNEQFF. Here the CDR3 DNA reads TGTGCCAGCAGCTTAGTGGCGGGTGGTTCCAATGAGCAGTTCTTC.

This clone occurred once. This rearrangement joins TRBV29-1 to TRBJ1-2; no reliable D call. This CDR3 comprises 10 residues. V was trimmed by 7 bases and J by 4 bases, leaving 7 bases between them. CDR1 is SQVTM and CDR2 is ANQGSEA in the germline V gene. The CDR3 region is CSGQSYGYTF. The CDR3 DNA sequence: TGCAGCGGACAATCCTATGGCTACACCTTC.

V gene TRBV28 combines with J gene TRBJ1-1; 9 bases are shared with TRBD1. J was trimmed by 6 bases and V by 3 bases; bases with no gene match: 8. Germline CDR1 is MDHEN and CDR2 is SYDVKM. The CDR3 covers 15 residues. Here the CDR3 reads CASSFWDRAFAEAFF. The CDR3 DNA follows: TGTGCCAGCAGTTTCTGGGACAGGGCTTTCGCTGAAGCTTTCTTT.

The chain employs TRBV5-1 and TRBJ2-7, with D perhaps assigned TRBD1 or TRBD2 (5 bases each). The germline V gene has CDR1 SGHRS and CDR2 YFSETQ. Deletions cut 0 bases from V and 2 bases from J, with 12 bases between. The CDR3 spans 15 residues. The CDR3 reads CASSLGGTKTYEQYF. The CDR3 bases are TGCGCCAGCAGCTTGGGTGGGACGAAAACCTACGAGCAGTACTTC. The full variable domain, with the rest looked up from reference TRBV5-1 and TRBJ2-7, is KAGVTQTPRYLIKTRGQQVTLSCSPISGHRSVSWYQQTPGQGLQFLFEYFSETQRNKGNFPGRFSGRQFSNSRSEMNVSTLELGDSALYLCASSLGGTKTYEQYFGPGTRLTVT.

The V call is TRBV11-2, the J call TRBJ2-3, with 7 bases matching TRBD1. After removal of 3 bases from V and 4 bases from J, the junction contained 4 bases not matched to a gene. The V gene's germline CDR1 is SGHAT and CDR2 FQNNGV. This CDR3 is 14 amino acids long. CDR3 sequence reads: CASSLGQSADTQYF. DNA of the CDR3: TGTGCCAGCAGCTTGGGACAGTCAGCAGATACGCAGTATTTT.